The source of this T cell receptor beta chain is a study of cytomegalovirus exposure and HLA in healthy donors. Study-wide findings and caveats: Most TCR beta V segments were productive about 87% or about 30% of the time in an earlier analysis. For most subjects, TCR beta sequences were reported to predict HLA-A and HLA-B alleles with accuracy.

For this clone: The antigen remains unidentified.

The PCR had 60 Vbeta and 13 Jbeta primers. TCRdb's copy holds only in-frame clones and misses some; the assay was immunoSEQ multiplex PCR. The sample gives 100,000 to 150,000 clones, 65% to 75% of which show up once; almost 6% is in the top ten. The V end was cut by 6 bases, the J end by 0 bases, with 12 bases between. This CDR3 is 15 amino acids long. From germline, CDR1 is ENHRY and CDR2 SYGVKD. Sequencing input: PBMCs. This receptor was obtained from a woman between 45 and 65 years old in good health and CMV-seropositive. This chain connects TRBV10-3 to TRBJ1-3; D unresolved. As DNA, the CDR3 is TGTGCCATCAGCCGTGACACCTTCTCTGGAAACACCATATATTTT. Its translation: CAISRDTFSGNTIYF.